Below, 9 T cell receptor beta chains from the same sample are listed, as sequenced in a study of cytotoxic CD8 clonotypes in ibrutinib-treated CLL. TCRdb's table, derived via immunoSEQ multiplex PCR, lists solely in-frame clones and lacks some. The data show hundreds of thousands of clones, 70% seen once. The specimen comprised PBMCs, sampled after 24 months of ibrutinib treatment. These receptor sequences come from a human donor with chronic lymphocytic leukemia.

This chain links TRBV7-2 with TRBJ2-5, with 8 bases that match TRBD2. J was trimmed by 5 bases and V by 7 bases; bases with no gene match: 12. Germline loops: CDR1 SGHTA, CDR2 FQGNSA. The CDR3 contains 15 residues. Here the CDR3 reads CASTREGRAFETQYF. CDR3 sequence (DNA): TGTGCCAGCACCCGGGAGGGCAGGGCATTTGAGACCCAGTACTTC.

Only one count was recorded for this clone. As DNA, the CDR3 is TGTGCCAGCAGTCTGATGACAGGGGGGCTGATGAACACTGAAGCTTTCTTT. It is translated as CASSLMTGGLMNTEAFF. The chain is built from TRBV28 and TRBJ1-1; 9 nucleotides align to TRBD1. Germline V lookup: CDR1 MDHEN, CDR2 SYDVKM. V shed 5 bases, J shed 0 bases, and the junction held 10 bases outside the gene matches. The CDR3 covers 17 residues.

The DNA for the CDR3 is TGTGCCAGCAGCAAGGGACTAGCGGGAAAAGAGACCCAGTACTTC. It yields the protein CASSKGLAGKETQYF. This chain links TRBV9 with TRBJ2-5, with 13 positions matching TRBD2. This CDR3 region has 15 residues. The germline gives CDR1 SGDLS, CDR2 YYNGEE. After removal of 4 bases from V and 3 bases from J, the junction contained 3 bases not matched to a gene.

The genes are TRBV28 and TRBJ2-7; TRBD2 agrees at 7 bases. The CDR3 runs to 14 residues. Germline V gives CDR1 MDHEN, CDR2 SYDVKM. J gave up 1 base and V 6 bases, and 6 bases lay outside the gene matches. DNA of the CDR3: TGTGCCAGCAGCCCAAGCGGGGCGTCCTACGAGCAGTACTTC. Its translation is CASSPSGASYEQYF. Full variable domain (rest looked up from reference TRBV28 and TRBJ2-7): DVKVTQSSRYLVKRTGEKVFLECVQDMDHENMFWYRQDPGLGLRLIYFSYDVKMKEKGDIPEGYSVSREKKERFSLILESASTNQTSMYLCASSPSGASYEQYFGPGTRLTVT.

This rearrangement joins TRBV6-4 to TRBJ2-3; no clear D gene. V shed 2 bases and J shed 5 bases, with 2 bases lying between them. Germline V gene lookup returns CDR1 MRHNA and CDR2 SNTAGT. This CDR3 is 11 amino acids long. In DNA form, the CDR3 reads TGTGCCAGCAGTGACAGAGATACGCAGTATTTT. As protein: CASSDRDTQYF.

This clone occurred a few times. V gene TRBV13 combines with J gene TRBJ1-5, with D possibly matching TRBD1 (6 bases). The germline V gene encodes CDR1 PRHDT and CDR2 FYEKMQ (reference sequence). V lost 5 bases to trimming and J lost 3 bases, with 11 bases between them. CDR3 length: 14 amino acids. The CDR3 spells CASSLGQSNQPQHF. The CDR3 coding sequence is TGTGCCAGCAGCCTCGGACAGTCCAATCAGCCCCAGCATTTT. The entire variable domain, with the rest obtained from reference TRBV13 and TRBJ1-5, is as follows: AAGVIQSPRHLIKEKRETATLKCYPIPRHDTVYWYQQGPGQDPQFLISFYEKMQSDKGSIPDRFSAQQFSDYHSELNMSSLELGDSALYFCASSLGQSNQPQHFGDGTRLSIL.

The chain carries TRBV27 and TRBJ1-2, with TRBD1 matching 9 bases. CDR1 and CDR2 (germline): MNHEY, SMNVEV (reference sequence). The J segment lost 8 bases and the V segment lost 5 bases, leaving 9 bases of the junction unmatched. CDR3 length equals 14 residues. The CDR3 region has the DNA TGTGCCAGCAGTAGGTCGACAGGGGGTAAAGGCTACACCTTC. This gives the protein CASSRSTGGKGYTF.

This clone occurred a few times. The rearrangement uses TRBV27 and TRBJ1-2; TRBD1 matches 8 bases. Germline V gene data show CDR1 as MNHEY and CDR2 as SMNVEV (reference sequence). The CDR3 has 14 amino acids. J was trimmed by 4 bases and V by 6 bases; bases with no gene match: 7. The CDR3 DNA follows: TGTGCCAGCAGATCCGGGACAGGAAGCTATGGCTACACCTTC. Its protein product is CASRSGTGSYGYTF.

The chain recombines TRBV6-5 with TRBJ2-2, with 9 bases that match TRBD1. The germline CDR1 and CDR2 sequences are MNHEY and SVGAGI. The V and J ends lost 6 bases and 5 bases, in that order; junction bases with no gene match: 1. The CDR3 covers 13 residues. The CDR3 spells CASSGQGTGELFF. DNA for the CDR3: TGTGCCAGCAGCGGACAGGGGACCGGGGAGCTGTTTTTT.